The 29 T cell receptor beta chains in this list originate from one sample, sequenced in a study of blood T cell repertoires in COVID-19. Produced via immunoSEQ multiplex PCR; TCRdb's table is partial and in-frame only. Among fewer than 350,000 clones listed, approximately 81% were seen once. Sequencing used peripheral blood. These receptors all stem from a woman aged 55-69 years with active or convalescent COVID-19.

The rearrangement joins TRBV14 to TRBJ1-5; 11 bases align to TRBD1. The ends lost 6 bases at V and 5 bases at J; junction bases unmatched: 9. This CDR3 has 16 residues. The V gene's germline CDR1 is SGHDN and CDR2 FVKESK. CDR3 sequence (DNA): TGTGCCAGCAGTCGACGGACAGGGGGCGACGATCAGCCCCAGCATTTT. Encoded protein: CASSRRTGGDDQPQHF.

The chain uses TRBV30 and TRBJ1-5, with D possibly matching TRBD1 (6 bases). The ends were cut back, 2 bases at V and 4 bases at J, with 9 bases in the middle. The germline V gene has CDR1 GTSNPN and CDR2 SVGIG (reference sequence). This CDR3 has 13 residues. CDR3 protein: CAWSRGSNQPQHF. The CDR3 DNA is TGTGCCTGGAGTAGGGGGAGTAATCAGCCCCAGCATTTT. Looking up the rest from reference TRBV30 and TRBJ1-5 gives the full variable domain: SQTIHQWPATLVQPVGSPLSLECTVEGTSNPNLYWYRQAAGRGLQLLFYSVGIGQISSEVPQNLSASRPQDRQFILSSKKLLLSDSGFYLCAWSRGSNQPQHFGDGTRLSIL.

CDR3 amino acids: CASSLGTGVNSPLHF. The CDR3 nucleotides read TGCGCCAGCAGCTTGGGGACAGGGGTTAATTCACCCCTCCACTTT. The gene calls are TRBV5-1 and TRBJ1-6; 9 nucleotides match TRBD1. V lost 0 bases to trimming and J lost 6 bases; unmatched junction nucleotides: 1. Germline V gives CDR1 SGHRS, CDR2 YFSETQ. The CDR3 spans 15 residues.

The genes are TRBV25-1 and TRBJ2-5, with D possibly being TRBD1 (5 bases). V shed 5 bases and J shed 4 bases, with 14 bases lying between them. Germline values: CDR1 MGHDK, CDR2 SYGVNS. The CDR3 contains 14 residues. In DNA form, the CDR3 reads TGTGCCAGCAGTAGGCAGGGCAGCTCAGAGACCCAGTACTTC. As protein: CASSRQGSSETQYF.

The CDR3 DNA reads as TGCGCCAGCAGACGAGGGATCAATCAGCCCCAGCATTTT. The encoded protein is CASRRGINQPQHF. This chain uses TRBV5-1 with TRBJ1-5; D is ambiguous. The CDR3 contains 13 residues. V was clipped by 5 bases and J by 3 bases, with 9 bases between them. The germline V gene has CDR1 SGHRS and CDR2 YFSETQ.

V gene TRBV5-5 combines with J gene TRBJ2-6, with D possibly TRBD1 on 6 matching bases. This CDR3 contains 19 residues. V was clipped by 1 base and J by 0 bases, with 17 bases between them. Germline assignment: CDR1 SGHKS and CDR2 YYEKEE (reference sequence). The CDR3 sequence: CASSLKFQGSGSGANVLTF. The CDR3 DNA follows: TGTGCCAGCAGCTTGAAGTTTCAGGGGAGTGGCTCTGGGGCCAACGTCCTGACTTTC.

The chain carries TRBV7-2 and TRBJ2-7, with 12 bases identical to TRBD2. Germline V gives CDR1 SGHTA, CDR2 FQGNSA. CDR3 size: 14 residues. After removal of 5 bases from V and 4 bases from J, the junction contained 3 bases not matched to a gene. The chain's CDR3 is CASSPSGGAYEQYF. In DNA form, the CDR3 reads TGTGCCAGCAGCCCTAGCGGGGGGGCGTACGAGCAGTACTTC.

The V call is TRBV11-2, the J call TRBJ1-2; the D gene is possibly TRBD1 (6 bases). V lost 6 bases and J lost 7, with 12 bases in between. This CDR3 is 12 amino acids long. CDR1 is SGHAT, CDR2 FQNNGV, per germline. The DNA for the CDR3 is TGTGCCAGCAGTCCCTTCAGGGGTGGCTACACCTTC. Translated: CASSPFRGGYTF.

The CDR3 coding sequence is TGTGCCAGCAGCTCCAGGGGCCGGGGCTACACCTTC. It specifies CASSSRGRGYTF. The rearrangement joins TRBV16 to TRBJ1-2; possible D gene TRBD1, 6 bases. The CDR3 consists of 12 residues. Trimming removed 5 bases from V and 8 bases from J, with 12 bases in between. The V gene's germline CDR1 is KGHSY and CDR2 FQNENV. Full variable domain (missing parts from reference TRBV16 and TRBJ1-2): GEEVAQTPKHLVRGEGQKAKLYCAPIKGHSYVFWYQQVLKNEFKFLISFQNENVFDETGMPKERFSAKCLPNSPCSLEIQATKLEDSAVYFCASSSRGRGYTFGSGTRLTVV.

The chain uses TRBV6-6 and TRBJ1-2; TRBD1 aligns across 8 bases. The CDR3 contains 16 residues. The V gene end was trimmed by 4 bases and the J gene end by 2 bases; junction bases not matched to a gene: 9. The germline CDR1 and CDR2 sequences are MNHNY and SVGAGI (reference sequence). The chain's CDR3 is CASSSPSGGINYGYTF. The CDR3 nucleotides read TGTGCCAGCAGTTCCCCCTCAGGGGGCATCAACTATGGCTACACCTTC.

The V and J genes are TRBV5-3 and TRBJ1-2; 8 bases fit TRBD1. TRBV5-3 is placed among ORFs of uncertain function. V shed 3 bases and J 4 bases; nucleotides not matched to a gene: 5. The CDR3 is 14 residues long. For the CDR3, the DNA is TGTGCCAGAAGCTCTCAGGACAGGGCCTATGGCTACACCTTC. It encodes CARSSQDRAYGYTF.

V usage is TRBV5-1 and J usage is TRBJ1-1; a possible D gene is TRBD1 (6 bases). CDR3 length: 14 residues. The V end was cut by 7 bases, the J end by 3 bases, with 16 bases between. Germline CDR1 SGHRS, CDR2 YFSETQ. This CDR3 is CASRPGPGDTEAFF. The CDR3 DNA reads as TGCGCCAGCCGACCCGGACCAGGGGACACTGAAGCTTTCTTT.

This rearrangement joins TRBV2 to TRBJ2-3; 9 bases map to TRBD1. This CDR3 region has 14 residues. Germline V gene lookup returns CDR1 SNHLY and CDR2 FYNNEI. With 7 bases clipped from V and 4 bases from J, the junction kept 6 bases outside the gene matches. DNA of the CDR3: TGTGCCAGCAAGGAGGACAGGGGCGCAGATACGCAGTATTTT. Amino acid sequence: CASKEDRGADTQYF.

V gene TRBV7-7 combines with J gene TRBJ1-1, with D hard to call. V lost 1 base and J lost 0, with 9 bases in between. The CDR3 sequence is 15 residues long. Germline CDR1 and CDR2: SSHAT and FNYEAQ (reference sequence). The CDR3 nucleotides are TGTGCCAGCAGCTTAGAGCTACGGTTGAACACTGAAGCTTTCTTT. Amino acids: CASSLELRLNTEAFF.

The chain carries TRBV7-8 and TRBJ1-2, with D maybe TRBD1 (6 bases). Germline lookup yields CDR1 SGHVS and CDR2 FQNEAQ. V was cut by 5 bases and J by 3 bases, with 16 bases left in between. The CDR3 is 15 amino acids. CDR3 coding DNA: TGTGCCAGCAGCCCTAGGGGGGGGACGGACTATGGCTACACCTTC. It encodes CASSPRGGTDYGYTF.

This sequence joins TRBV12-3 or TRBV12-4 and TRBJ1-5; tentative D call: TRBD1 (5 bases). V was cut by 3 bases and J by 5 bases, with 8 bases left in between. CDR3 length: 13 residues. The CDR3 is CASSLTADQPQHF. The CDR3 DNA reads TGTGCCAGCAGTTTGACAGCAGATCAGCCCCAGCATTTT.

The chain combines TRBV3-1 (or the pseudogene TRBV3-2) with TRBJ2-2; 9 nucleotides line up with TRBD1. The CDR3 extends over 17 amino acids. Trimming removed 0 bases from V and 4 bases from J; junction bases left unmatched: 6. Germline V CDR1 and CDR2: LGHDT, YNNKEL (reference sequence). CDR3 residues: CASSQDRGTGLTGELFF. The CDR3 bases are TGTGCCAGCAGCCAAGATCGGGGGACAGGGCTCACCGGGGAGCTGTTTTTT.

DNA of the CDR3: TGTGCCAGCAGTTACTATGCAGGGGACACTGAAGCTTTCTTT. As protein: CASSYYAGDTEAFF. The chain is built from TRBV6-5 and TRBJ1-1, with a possible D match to TRBD1 (6 bases). This CDR3 has 14 amino acids. Germline V gives CDR1 MNHEY, CDR2 SVGAGI. Trimming took off 1 base at V and 3 bases at J, with 9 bases between the two ends.

CDR3 sequence: CASSPGTSGPTDTQYF. The CDR3 DNA reads TGCGCCAGCAGCCCGGGGACTAGCGGACCCACAGATACGCAGTATTTT. The chain recombines TRBV5-1 with TRBJ2-3; 11 bases are a match to TRBD2. CDR3 length: 16 amino acids. Germline V CDR1 and CDR2: SGHRS, YFSETQ. The trim removed 4 bases at V and 2 bases at J, leaving 6 bases unmatched.

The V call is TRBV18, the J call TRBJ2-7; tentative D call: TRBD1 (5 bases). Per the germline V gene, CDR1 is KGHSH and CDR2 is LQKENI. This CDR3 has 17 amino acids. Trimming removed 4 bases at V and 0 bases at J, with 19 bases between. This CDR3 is CASSLTTDSPSSYEQYF. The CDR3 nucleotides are TGTGCCAGCTCACTCACCACCGACAGTCCCAGCTCCTACGAGCAGTACTTC.

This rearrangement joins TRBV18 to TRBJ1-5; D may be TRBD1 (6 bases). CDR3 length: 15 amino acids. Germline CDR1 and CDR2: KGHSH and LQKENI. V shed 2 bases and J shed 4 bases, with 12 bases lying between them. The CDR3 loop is CASSPAGQFNQPQHF. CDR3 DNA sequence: TGTGCCAGCTCACCAGCTGGACAGTTTAATCAGCCCCAGCATTTT.

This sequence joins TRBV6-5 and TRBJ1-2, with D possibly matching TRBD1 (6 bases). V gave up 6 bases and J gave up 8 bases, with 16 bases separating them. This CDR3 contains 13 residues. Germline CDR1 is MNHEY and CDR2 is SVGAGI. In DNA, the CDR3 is TGTGCCAGCAGGCCCCCGGGGGGGCGGGGCTACACCTTC. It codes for CASRPPGGRGYTF.

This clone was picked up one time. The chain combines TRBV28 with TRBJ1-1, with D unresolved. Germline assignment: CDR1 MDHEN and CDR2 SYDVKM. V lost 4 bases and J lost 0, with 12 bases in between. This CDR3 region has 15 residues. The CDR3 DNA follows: TGTGCCAGCAGTTCACTGGACGGGATGAACACTGAAGCTTTCTTT. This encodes CASSSLDGMNTEAFF.

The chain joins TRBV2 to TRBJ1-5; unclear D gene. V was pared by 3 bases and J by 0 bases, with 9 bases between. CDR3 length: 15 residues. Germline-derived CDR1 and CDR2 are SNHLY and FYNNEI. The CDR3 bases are TGTGCCAGCAGTGAGGGCAGTTATAGCAATCAGCCCCAGCATTTT. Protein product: CASSEGSYSNQPQHF.

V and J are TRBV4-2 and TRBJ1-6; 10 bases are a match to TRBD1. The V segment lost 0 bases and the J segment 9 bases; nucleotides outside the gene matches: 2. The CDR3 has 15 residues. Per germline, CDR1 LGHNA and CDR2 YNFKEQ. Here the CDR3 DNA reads TGTGCCAGCAGCCAAGAGACAGGGGGCACTTCACCCCTCCACTTT. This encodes CASSQETGGTSPLHF.

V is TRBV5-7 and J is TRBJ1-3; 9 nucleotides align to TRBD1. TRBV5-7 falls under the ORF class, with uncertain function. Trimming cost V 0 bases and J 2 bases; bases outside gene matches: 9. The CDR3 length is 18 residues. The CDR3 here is CASSLGGGQGEPGNTIYF. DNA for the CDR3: TGTGCCAGCAGCTTGGGGGGGGGACAGGGAGAACCTGGAAACACCATATATTTT.

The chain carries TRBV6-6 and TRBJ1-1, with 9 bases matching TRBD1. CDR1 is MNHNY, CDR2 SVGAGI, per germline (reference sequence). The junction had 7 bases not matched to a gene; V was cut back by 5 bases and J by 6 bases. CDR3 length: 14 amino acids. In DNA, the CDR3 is TGTGCCAGCAGTCGACTGGGACAGGGTGCTGAAGCTTTCTTT. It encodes CASSRLGQGAEAFF.

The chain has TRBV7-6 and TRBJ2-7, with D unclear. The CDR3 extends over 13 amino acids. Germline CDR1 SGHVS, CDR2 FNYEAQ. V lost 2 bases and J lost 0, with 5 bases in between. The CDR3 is CASSLYFSYEQYF. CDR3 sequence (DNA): TGTGCCAGCAGCTTATATTTCTCCTACGAGCAGTACTTC.

DNA of the CDR3: TGTGCCAGCAGCCCTAGCGGGGGGACAGATACGCAGTATTTT. Translating gives CASSPSGGTDTQYF. The genes are TRBV7-2 and TRBJ2-3; 11 bases are shared with TRBD2. The CDR3 has 14 amino acids. The germline gives CDR1 SGHTA, CDR2 FQGNSA. J was trimmed by 3 bases and V by 5 bases; bases with no gene match: 1.